Presented here are 12 T cell receptor beta chains from one specimen sequenced in a study of blood T cell repertoires in COVID-19. Sequenced by immunoSEQ multiplex PCR; TCRdb stores in-frame clones only, minus some. The sample records around 140,000 clones, approximately 86% being singletons. The sample consisted of peripheral blood. The receptors originated from a woman aged 70-85 years with COVID-19, enrolled during active disease.

The chain has TRBV28 and TRBJ2-3, with D perhaps matching TRBD2 (5 bases). V was pared by 6 bases and J by 10 bases, with 26 bases between. This CDR3 contains 16 residues. Germline V CDR1 and CDR2: MDHEN, SYDVKM. The CDR3 DNA reads TGTGCCAGCAGCCACGTCGATAGAGTCCGAGGGCTGGCGCAGTATTTT. Residues: CASSHVDRVRGLAQYF.

The chain recombines TRBV6-5 with TRBJ1-4; TRBD1 is a possible D gene (5 bases). Per germline, CDR1 MNHEY and CDR2 SVGAGI. V gave up 6 bases and J gave up 10 bases, with 15 bases separating them. The CDR3 has 13 residues. For the CDR3, the DNA is TGTGCCAGCAGCCTGGGGGAGGGCGGAAAACTGTTTTTT. Protein product: CASSLGEGGKLFF.

The chain employs TRBV20-1 and TRBJ2-1; 8 bases map to TRBD1. The CDR3 sequence is 11 residues long. The V gene end was trimmed by 6 bases and the J gene end by 8 bases; junction bases not matched to a gene: 3. Germline loops: CDR1 DFQATT, CDR2 SNEGSKA (reference sequence). The DNA for the CDR3 is TGCAGTGCGGACAGGGCGGATGAGCAGTTCTTC. Its translation is CSADRADEQFF.

This rearrangement joins TRBV7-2 to TRBJ2-2; 8 bases match TRBD2. Germline lookup yields CDR1 SGHTA and CDR2 FQGNSA. After removal of 7 bases from V and 0 bases from J, the junction contained 7 bases not matched to a gene. The CDR3 is 16 amino acids. This CDR3 is CASTFSGGPNTGELFF. CDR3 DNA sequence: TGTGCCAGCACCTTCTCGGGGGGGCCGAACACCGGGGAGCTGTTTTTT.

V usage is TRBV7-2 and J usage is TRBJ2-5; 7 nucleotides align to TRBD1. V lost 5 bases to trimming and J lost 5 bases; unmatched junction nucleotides: 11. Per germline, CDR1 SGHTA and CDR2 FQGNSA. The CDR3 length is 15 residues. CDR3 sequence (DNA): TGTGCCAGCAGCGCCCAGACAGGGCTTAAGGAGACCCAGTACTTC. Protein: CASSAQTGLKETQYF.

This rearrangement joins TRBV6-1 to TRBJ1-1, with a tentative D call TRBD1 (6 bases). This CDR3 has 12 residues. CDR1 and CDR2 from the germline V gene are MNHNS and SASEGT. V gave up 3 bases and J gave up 9 bases, with 11 bases separating them. The CDR3 nucleotides read TGTGCCAGCAGTGAGCAGGGGCTGAAAGCTTTCTTT. This translates into CASSEQGLKAFF.

The count of this clone is one. V gene TRBV30 combines with J gene TRBJ1-5; 9 bases agree with TRBD1. The CDR3 totals 13 residues. In germline, CDR1 is GTSNPN, CDR2 SVGIG (reference sequence). The ends lost 2 bases at V and 5 bases at J; junction bases unmatched: 1. The CDR3 DNA reads TGTGCCTGGAGTAGGACAGGGGATCAGCCCCAGCATTTT. This encodes CAWSRTGDQPQHF.

This clone was seen only a few times. The rearrangement uses TRBV18 and TRBJ1-1, with a weak D call TRBD1 (5 bases). V lost 2 bases, J lost 4 bases, and 17 bases lay in between. The CDR3 is 16 amino acids. Germline CDR1 KGHSH, CDR2 LQKENI. In nucleotides, the CDR3 is TGTGCCAGCTCACCAATAACTGGGGCCTCAGGCACTGAAGCTTTCTTT. Residues: CASSPITGASGTEAFF.

This clone appeared a few times. The chain employs TRBV7-9 and TRBJ2-7; the D is unclear. The V gene's germline CDR1 is SEHNR and CDR2 FQNEAQ (reference sequence). The CDR3 spans 16 residues. V dropped 2 bases and J dropped 2 bases, with 16 bases sitting between them. The CDR3 sequence is CASSLSSAGSTYEQYF. The CDR3 DNA reads as TGTGCCAGCAGCTTAAGTTCGGCAGGAAGTACCTACGAGCAGTACTTC.

The chain has TRBV20-1 and TRBJ2-3, with TRBD1 matching over 10 bases. The germline V gene has CDR1 DFQATT and CDR2 SNEGSKA (reference sequence). V was clipped by 3 bases and J by 11 bases; unmatched bases: 11. This CDR3 is 14 amino acids long. The CDR3 loop reads CSASRHGDRGLQYF. CDR3 coding DNA: TGCAGTGCTAGTCGACATGGGGACAGGGGTCTGCAGTATTTT.

This clone appeared a single time. The chain links TRBV7-3 to TRBJ2-1; maybe TRBD2 (6 bases). The germline V gene has CDR1 SGHTA and CDR2 FQGTGA. This CDR3 spans 16 amino acids. V was cut by 2 bases and J by 0 bases, with 11 bases left in between. As DNA, the CDR3 is TGTGCCAGCAGCTTAGATGGGGGGAGCTCCTACAATGAGCAGTTCTTC. This encodes CASSLDGGSSYNEQFF.

The rearrangement joins TRBV15 to TRBJ2-4; D gene ambiguous. V lost 0 bases and J lost 0, with 12 bases in between. The V gene's germline CDR1 is LNHNV and CDR2 YYDKDF (reference sequence). This CDR3 comprises 17 residues. The CDR3 sequence: CATSRDIGDLAKNIQYF. The CDR3 nucleotides are TGTGCCACCAGCAGAGATATAGGAGATCTAGCCAAAAACATTCAGTACTTC.